This is a list of T cell receptor beta chains from one sample in a study of cytomegalovirus exposure and HLA in healthy donors. Method: immunoSEQ multiplex PCR; TCRdb's copy keeps in-frame clones and lacks some. The table records around 190,000 clones, around 80% of them present only once. Material: PBMCs. The receptors stem from a woman aged 40 to 50 in good health and CMV-seronegative. The CDR3 runs from the conserved cysteine through the conserved F or W. The order of the fields is V gene, D gene, clone size, J gene, CDR3 DNA, CDR3 protein. The D gene is left open where the match is weak. Part of the rows lack a size; the others show once, few, many or a class for expanded clones.

v_call: TRBV30; d_call: TRBD1; clone_size: NA; j_call: TRBJ2-7; cdr3_nt: TGTGCCTGGAGTGAAGGGACAGGGCGGTTGTACGAGCAGTACTTC; cdr3_aa: CAWSEGTGRLYEQYF
v_call: TRBV11-2; d_call: TRBD2; clone_size: few; j_call: TRBJ2-7; cdr3_nt: TGTGCCAGCAGCTTGGGGGGGTCCTACGAGCAGTACTTC; cdr3_aa: CASSLGGSYEQYF
v_call: TRBV18; d_call: TRBD1; clone_size: NA; j_call: TRBJ2-6; cdr3_nt: TGTGCCAGCTTATCTAGGACAGGAAGCTCTGGGGCCAACGTCCTGACTTTC; cdr3_aa: CASLSRTGSSGANVLTF
v_call: TRBV7-2; d_call: TRBD2; clone_size: once; j_call: TRBJ2-5; cdr3_nt: TGTGCCAGCAGGCTCGGGGGGGCAAACCAAGAGACCCAGTACTTC; cdr3_aa: CASRLGGANQETQYF
v_call: TRBV4-1; d_call: NA; clone_size: few; j_call: TRBJ1-2; cdr3_nt: TGCGCCAGCAGCCAAGTTGCGGGGTTAAACTATGGCTACACCTTC; cdr3_aa: CASSQVAGLNYGYTF
v_call: TRBV7-2; d_call: NA; clone_size: NA; j_call: TRBJ1-5; cdr3_nt: TGTGCCAGCAGCTTACGGGGAAGCAATCAGCCCCAGCATTTT; cdr3_aa: CASSLRGSNQPQHF
v_call: TRBV5-1; d_call: TRBD1; clone_size: NA; j_call: TRBJ2-1; cdr3_nt: TGCGCCAGCAGCTTGCCGGGACAGTTAAACAATGAGCAGTTCTTC; cdr3_aa: CASSLPGQLNNEQFF
v_call: TRBV27; d_call: TRBD2; clone_size: NA; j_call: TRBJ2-3; cdr3_nt: TGTGCCAGCAGTTTATATAGCGGGAGCTCCACAGATACGCAGTATTTT; cdr3_aa: CASSLYSGSSTDTQYF
v_call: TRBV25-1; d_call: NA; clone_size: NA; j_call: TRBJ2-2; cdr3_nt: TGTGCCAGCAGTGACCAGTCCCGTACCGGGGAGCTGTTTTTT; cdr3_aa: CASSDQSRTGELFF
v_call: TRBV28; d_call: TRBD1; clone_size: NA; j_call: TRBJ2-7; cdr3_nt: TGTGCCAGCAGTTTATCCAGGGGGACAGGGACCTCCCAACGTTTATACGAGCAGTACTTC; cdr3_aa: CASSLSRGTGTSQRLYEQYF
v_call: TRBV6-1; d_call: NA; clone_size: NA; j_call: TRBJ1-3; cdr3_nt: TGTGCCAGCAGTGAGACAGGCTCTGGAAACACCATATATTTT; cdr3_aa: CASSETGSGNTIYF
v_call: TRBV28; d_call: NA; clone_size: NA; j_call: TRBJ2-5; cdr3_nt: TGTGCCAGCAGTCACTCCCACGAGACCCAGTACTTC; cdr3_aa: CASSHSHETQYF
v_call: TRBV5-4; d_call: TRBD2; clone_size: NA; j_call: TRBJ2-7; cdr3_nt: TGTGCCAGCAGCTTGGGTACTAGCGTAACCGAGCAGTACTTC; cdr3_aa: CASSLGTSVTEQYF
v_call: TRBV5-6; d_call: NA; clone_size: few; j_call: TRBJ1-1; cdr3_nt: TGTGCCAGCACCCTACAGGACACTGAAGCTTTCTTT; cdr3_aa: CASTLQDTEAFF
v_call: TRBV11-3; d_call: TRBD1; clone_size: NA; j_call: TRBJ2-2; cdr3_nt: TGTGCCAGCAGCTCGGGACAGGCCAACACCGGGGAGCTGTTTTTT; cdr3_aa: CASSSGQANTGELFF
v_call: TRBV10-2; d_call: NA; clone_size: NA; j_call: TRBJ1-5; cdr3_nt: TGCGCCACTAGGGAGAGAAGCAATCAGCCCCAGCATTTT; cdr3_aa: CATRERSNQPQHF
v_call: TRBV10-3; d_call: NA; clone_size: NA; j_call: TRBJ2-7; cdr3_nt: TGTGCCATCAGTGACTCTATAGGGGGGGGGCCAGGCGAGCAGTACTTC; cdr3_aa: CAISDSIGGGPGEQYF
v_call: TRBV5-1; d_call: NA; clone_size: few; j_call: TRBJ1-5; cdr3_nt: TGCGCCAGCAGCCCTGACAGAAATCAGCCCCAGCATTTT; cdr3_aa: CASSPDRNQPQHF
v_call: TRBV10-3; d_call: TRBD1; clone_size: NA; j_call: TRBJ2-5; cdr3_nt: TGTGCCACCACCCCCGGACAGGGGGAGACCCAGTACTTC; cdr3_aa: CATTPGQGETQYF
v_call: TRBV5-4; d_call: NA; clone_size: NA; j_call: TRBJ1-6; cdr3_nt: TGTGCCAGCAGCTTACGGGGGGCAACTAATTCACCCCTCCACTTT; cdr3_aa: CASSLRGATNSPLHF
v_call: TRBV28; d_call: TRBD1; clone_size: NA; j_call: TRBJ1-2; cdr3_nt: TGTGCCAGCACCTCGGACAGGTATGGCTACACCTTC; cdr3_aa: CASTSDRYGYTF
v_call: TRBV6-5; d_call: NA; clone_size: NA; j_call: TRBJ1-1; cdr3_nt: TGTGCCAGCAGTTACTCAACAGTCGGCACTGAAGCTTTCTTT; cdr3_aa: CASSYSTVGTEAFF
v_call: TRBV19; d_call: NA; clone_size: once; j_call: TRBJ2-2; cdr3_nt: TGTGCCAGTAAAGCGGCGGGTGCACCGAACACCGGGGAGCTGTTTTTT; cdr3_aa: CASKAAGAPNTGELFF
v_call: TRBV30; d_call: NA; clone_size: few; j_call: TRBJ2-3; cdr3_nt: TGTGCCTGGAGTGAGCAAGATACGCAGTATTTT; cdr3_aa: CAWSEQDTQYF
v_call: TRBV4-1; d_call: NA; clone_size: NA; j_call: TRBJ2-3; cdr3_nt: TGCGCCAGCAGCCAAGGACGACCGACACGACGTACGCAGTATTTT; cdr3_aa: CASSQGRPTRRTQYF
v_call: TRBV5-6; d_call: TRBD1; clone_size: few; j_call: TRBJ1-2; cdr3_nt: TGTGCCAGCAGCGCCGGGACAGGGGGCGGGGGTGGCTACACCTTC; cdr3_aa: CASSAGTGGGGGYTF
v_call: TRBV7-7; d_call: TRBD1; clone_size: NA; j_call: TRBJ2-5; cdr3_nt: TGTGCTAGCAGCCGTACAGGGGGCTCTCAGGAGACCCAGTACTTC; cdr3_aa: CASSRTGGSQETQYF
v_call: TRBV19; d_call: TRBD2; clone_size: NA; j_call: TRBJ2-1; cdr3_nt: TGTGCCAGTAGTACGACTAGCGGGTCCTACAATGAGCAGTTCTTC; cdr3_aa: CASSTTSGSYNEQFF
v_call: TRBV7-2; d_call: TRBD2; clone_size: NA; j_call: TRBJ2-5; cdr3_nt: TGTGCCAGCAGCCTAGGAGCGGGAGTTTCGGAGACCCAGTACTTC; cdr3_aa: CASSLGAGVSETQYF
v_call: TRBV5-4; d_call: TRBD2; clone_size: many; j_call: TRBJ2-1; cdr3_nt: TGTGCCAGCAGCTTTGGACTAGAGGCTAGTGAGCAGTTCTTC; cdr3_aa: CASSFGLEASEQFF
v_call: TRBV7-9; d_call: NA; clone_size: NA; j_call: TRBJ2-1; cdr3_nt: TGTGCCAGCAGCTTAGCGGGGGGCTACAATGAGCAGTTCTTC; cdr3_aa: CASSLAGGYNEQFF
v_call: TRBV11-2; d_call: TRBD1; clone_size: once; j_call: TRBJ1-6; cdr3_nt: TGTGCCAGCAGTTATAGGGCACAGGGGTCTAATTCACCCCTCCACTTT; cdr3_aa: CASSYRAQGSNSPLHF
v_call: TRBV9; d_call: TRBD2; clone_size: NA; j_call: TRBJ2-2; cdr3_nt: TGTGCCAGCAGCGTGACCTCTAGCGGAGGCCCCACCGGGGAGCTGTTTTTT; cdr3_aa: CASSVTSSGGPTGELFF
v_call: TRBV5-1; d_call: TRBD1; clone_size: NA; j_call: TRBJ2-3; cdr3_nt: TGCGCCAGCAGCCCTTACAGGGGTGATACGCAGTATTTT; cdr3_aa: CASSPYRGDTQYF
v_call: TRBV9; d_call: NA; clone_size: NA; j_call: TRBJ2-1; cdr3_nt: TGTGCCAGCAGCCCGAGCGGCAATGAGCAGTTCTTC; cdr3_aa: CASSPSGNEQFF
v_call: TRBV6-5; d_call: TRBD1; clone_size: NA; j_call: TRBJ1-1; cdr3_nt: TGTGCCAGCAGTTACTCGAGGGGGCGCAACACTGAAGCTTTCTTT; cdr3_aa: CASSYSRGRNTEAFF
v_call: TRBV7-9; d_call: NA; clone_size: few; j_call: TRBJ1-6; cdr3_nt: TGTGCCAGCAGCTTACAGGGAATAGGGAATTCACCCCTCCACTTT; cdr3_aa: CASSLQGIGNSPLHF
v_call: TRBV5-1; d_call: NA; clone_size: NA; j_call: TRBJ1-1; cdr3_nt: TGCGCCAGCAGCTCCACGCCTTCGACAGTTAACACTGAAGCTTTCTTT; cdr3_aa: CASSSTPSTVNTEAFF
v_call: TRBV9; d_call: TRBD2; clone_size: NA; j_call: TRBJ2-7; cdr3_nt: TGTGCCAGCAGCGTAACTAGCGGGGGATCCTACGAGCAGTACTTC; cdr3_aa: CASSVTSGGSYEQYF
v_call: TRBV19; d_call: NA; clone_size: NA; j_call: TRBJ1-1; cdr3_nt: TGTGCCAGTAGTAATGAGGGGGACACTGAAGCTTTCTTT; cdr3_aa: CASSNEGDTEAFF
v_call: TRBV2; d_call: NA; clone_size: NA; j_call: TRBJ2-5; cdr3_nt: TGTGCCAGCAGTGGACAGGAATCAAGGGAGACCCAGTACTTC; cdr3_aa: CASSGQESRETQYF
v_call: TRBV30; d_call: NA; clone_size: many; j_call: TRBJ1-1; cdr3_nt: TGTGCCTGCCAAGGATGGAGTACGGCTGAAGCTTTCTTT; cdr3_aa: CACQGWSTAEAFF
v_call: TRBV19; d_call: NA; clone_size: NA; j_call: TRBJ2-6; cdr3_nt: TGTGCCAGTATGTTCCTAAGCTCTGGGGCCAACGTCCTGACTTTC; cdr3_aa: CASMFLSSGANVLTF
v_call: TRBV28; d_call: NA; clone_size: NA; j_call: TRBJ1-1; cdr3_nt: TGTGCCAGCTTGACAGGTCCAGGTATAGTTTTCTTT; cdr3_aa: CASLTGPGIVFF
v_call: TRBV15; d_call: NA; clone_size: NA; j_call: TRBJ2-2; cdr3_nt: TGTGCCACCAGCAGAGGCGCCACCGGGGAGCTGTTTTTT; cdr3_aa: CATSRGATGELFF
v_call: TRBV5-4; d_call: NA; clone_size: NA; j_call: TRBJ2-6; cdr3_nt: TGTGCCAGCAGCTGGGACATCTCTGGGGCCAACGTCCTGACTTTC; cdr3_aa: CASSWDISGANVLTF
v_call: TRBV6-1; d_call: NA; clone_size: once; j_call: TRBJ2-2; cdr3_nt: TGTGCCAGCAAGAGCGACACCGGGGAGCTGTTTTTT; cdr3_aa: CASKSDTGELFF
v_call: TRBV7-3; d_call: TRBD2; clone_size: NA; j_call: TRBJ2-1; cdr3_nt: TGTGCCAGCAGCTTAATGGGTAGCGGGAGTGGGAGTGAGCAGTTCTTC; cdr3_aa: CASSLMGSGSGSEQFF